This entry describes one T cell receptor (beta chain). Its specificity is unknown. This record comes from a study of graft-versus-host responses after intestinal transplantation. CDR3 length equals 16 residues. Trimming took off 1 base at V and 8 bases at J, with 17 bases between the two ends. Germline V gene sequence: CDR1 LGHNA, CDR2 YSLEER. Only in-frame clones appear in the TCRdb table, and some are missing; sequencing was by immunoSEQ multiplex PCR. The sample has 100,000 or so clones, around 90% seen once. Study-level points and caveats: GvH clones surfaced in recipient marrow, some emerging earlier in ileum or blood.

Sequencing was performed on unstimulated CD4+ T cells sorted from spleen or lymph node cells, taken before intestinal transplant. V usage is TRBV4-3 and J usage is TRBJ1-4, with no clear D. The TCR originated in a human donor who received an intestinal transplant. The CDR3 loop is CASSQARVPRGEKLFF. CDR3 coding DNA: TGCGCCAGCAGCCAAGCCCGGGTTCCCCGAGGAGAAAAACTGTTTTTT.